These T cell receptor beta chains were read from a single sample in a study of cytomegalovirus exposure and HLA in healthy donors. Produced via immunoSEQ multiplex PCR; TCRdb's table is partial and in-frame only. This sample has around 140,000 clones, with about four fifths found just once. The sequenced sample was PBMCs. The origin of the receptors is a male donor in good health and CMV-seronegative. Both conserved end residues are part of each CDR3. Fields, in order: V gene, D gene, clone size, J gene, CDR3 length, CDR3 protein, CDR3 DNA. A D gene is named only where the DNA matches it firmly. Size is omitted from some rows. Given values are once, few, many or a class for expanded clones.

>TRBV9|TRBD1|NA|TRBJ2-5|13
CARNRGRKETQYF
TGTGCCAGGAACAGGGGGCGTAAGGAGACCCAGTACTTC
>TRBV6-5|NA|few|TRBJ2-5|15
CASSPGGGGGETQYF
TGTGCCAGCAGTCCAGGGGGCGGGGGGGGCGAGACCCAGTACTTC
>TRBV9|TRBD2|NA|TRBJ2-5|16
CASSGTSGGAGETQYF
TGTGCCAGCAGCGGGACTAGCGGGGGGGCGGGAGAGACCCAGTACTTC
>TRBV7-3|TRBD2|NA|TRBJ2-7|15
CASSPRGGSIYEQYF
TGTGCCAGCAGCCCCCGGGGGGGATCCATCTACGAGCAGTACTTC
>TRBV19|TRBD1|NA|TRBJ2-2|16
CASSPGTGGNTGELFF
TGTGCCAGTAGTCCCGGGACAGGGGGGAACACCGGGGAGCTGTTTTTT
>TRBV9|NA|NA|TRBJ2-2|17
CASSVWAGRTNTGELFF
TGTGCCAGCAGCGTATGGGCAGGGCGCACGAACACCGGGGAGCTGTTTTTT
>TRBV27|TRBD1|NA|TRBJ2-7|15
CASSFATGANYEQYF
TGTGCCAGCAGTTTCGCGACAGGGGCCAACTACGAGCAGTACTTC
>TRBV29-1|NA|NA|TRBJ1-5|12
CSVGARDQPQHF
TGCAGCGTTGGTGCGCGGGATCAGCCCCAGCATTTT
>TRBV29-1|NA|NA|TRBJ1-5|14
CSVSDSLSNQPQHF
TGCAGCGTTTCGGACAGTCTTAGCAATCAGCCCCAGCATTTT
>TRBV5-1|TRBD2|NA|TRBJ2-3|14
CASSLTSGSDTQYF
TGCGCCAGCAGCTTGACTAGCGGCTCAGATACGCAGTATTTT